This T cell receptor (beta chain) was sequenced in a study of beta chain features in type 1 diabetes. Study background: There were some 98 million sorted cells examined across all samples. Study outcomes and limitations: Patients and controls would be equally affected if PCR favored shorter templates.

CDR1 and CDR2 (germline): MGHDK, SYGVNS. Trimming cost V 5 bases and J 3 bases, with 7 bases left between them. The CDR3 is 13 amino acids. cDNA synthesis used the whole RNA isolate, giving expressed TCRB sequences. Data came from immunoSEQ multiplex PCR; TCRdb stores just in-frame clones and leaves some out. The sample lists around 450,000 clones, 10% to 12% occurring once. Donors underwent one heparinised blood draw, around 120 mL on average. This clone has just a few counts. Its antigen is unidentified. Material for sequencing was naive CD4+ T cells from blood. The V call is TRBV25-1, the J call TRBJ1-4; D is possibly TRBD1 (6 bases). This sequence originates from a woman aged 18 to 35 in good health. Here the CDR3 reads CASSRGANEKLFF. The CDR3 DNA follows: TGTGCCAGCAGTAGGGGGGCTAATGAAAAACTGTTTTTT.